A selection of T cell receptor beta chains follows, all from one sample in a study of blood T cell repertoires in COVID-19. TCRdb's table, derived via immunoSEQ multiplex PCR, lists solely in-frame clones and lacks some. The sample contains under 250,000 clones, over 75% of which appear only once. Sequenced material: PBMCs or T cells enriched from blood (not recorded which). All receptors come from a woman in her 50s with acute COVID-19. Each CDR3 is given with its conserved first and last residue. Fields, in order: V gene, J gene, clone size, CDR3 protein. A row's size may be missing; if present it is once, few, many or a size class.

>TRBV4-1|TRBJ2-2|few
CASSQQGLAGVRELFF
>TRBV7-2|TRBJ2-3|.
CASSSWTSGGTDTQYF
>TRBV3-1/TRBV3-2|TRBJ2-1|.
CASSQYEARDSYNEQFF
>TRBV21-1|TRBJ1-2|.
CASSKVAAPNYGYTF
>TRBV4-3|TRBJ2-1|.
CASSQERGALFF
>TRBV19|TRBJ1-1|.
CASSRAGGIGIHTEAFF
>TRBV12-5|TRBJ1-5|.
CASGSSWGGGPQHF
>TRBV30|TRBJ1-1|.
CAWAIGGAMRAFF
>TRBV21-1|TRBJ1-5|.
CASSKTGQGVPQPQHF
>TRBV7-6|TRBJ1-1|.
CASSFDQAPGTEAFF
>TRBV9|TRBJ1-3|.
CASSGDGTPGNTIYF
>TRBV6-2/TRBV6-3|TRBJ2-3|.
CASSFLAGDRSTDTQYF
>TRBV5-4|TRBJ2-7|.
CASRPGTGRTHEQYF
>TRBV19|TRBJ1-5|.
CASTVRGNQPQHF
>TRBV11-2|TRBJ1-6|.
CASSLQEGRSSPLHF
>TRBV2|TRBJ1-1|.
CASSPTGRVTEAFF
>TRBV4-3|TRBJ2-5|.
CASSPTSGVSPETQYF
>TRBV6-1|TRBJ1-6|once
CASSEDTGVPLHF
>TRBV5-4|TRBJ1-1|.
CASTPYGQGHTEAFF
>TRBV30|TRBJ1-3|.
CAWSTTGGNTIYF
>TRBV21-1|TRBJ1-6|.
CASGQGSSYNSPLHF
>TRBV4-1|TRBJ1-4|once
CASSQKGGARSPNEKLFF
>TRBV20-1|TRBJ2-1|.
CSASPTSGGAYNEQFF
>TRBV13|TRBJ1-2|.
CASSVGGPVYGYTF
>TRBV19|TRBJ1-6|.
CASSGGYVSPLHF
>TRBV6-5|TRBJ2-1|.
CASRKDRGPYNEQFF
>TRBV23-1|TRBJ1-5|.
CASSRRQGLIGNQPQHF
>TRBV4-2|TRBJ2-7|.
CASSLSSGTGIYEQYF
>TRBV3-1/TRBV3-2|TRBJ1-6|once
CASRPLAGVGSPLHF
>TRBV25-1|TRBJ1-1|.
CASSGYRGGEAFF
>TRBV9|TRBJ2-3|.
CASSGGGETDTQYF
>TRBV3-1/TRBV3-2|TRBJ1-5|.
CASSPDRFNQPQHF
>TRBV5-1|TRBJ2-2|few
CASSSYLPGQGTGELFF
>TRBV9|TRBJ1-2|.
CASSSGQGAYYGYTF
>TRBV6-2/TRBV6-3|TRBJ1-2|.
CASSQGASYTF
>TRBV30|TRBJ1-1|.
CAWKGMGGRSTEAFF
>TRBV7-2|TRBJ2-7|.
CASSSLAGGLPREQYF
>TRBV15|TRBJ2-2|few
CATSSGQGYGELFF
>TRBV5-6|TRBJ2-5|.
CASSSSFQETQYF
>TRBV18|TRBJ1-5|.
CASSPGTGFNQPQHF
>TRBV11-2|TRBJ2-1|.
CASSFGRGLDNEQFF
>TRBV19|TRBJ1-5|.
CASSPRDWNQPQHF
>TRBV30|TRBJ1-3|.
CAWSVRGAGDTIYF
>TRBV12-3/TRBV12-4|TRBJ1-1|.
CASRQGAGEAFF
>TRBV10-3|TRBJ1-1|.
CAIARDTQNTEAFF
>TRBV30|TRBJ1-3|.
CAWSWTVTGNTIYF
>TRBV7-8|TRBJ2-7|.
CASSRTGLAIPDYEQYF
>TRBV19|TRBJ1-3|.
CASSFTGSSGNTIYF
>TRBV30|TRBJ2-2|once
CAWTRRWEGGYTGELFF
>TRBV11-2|TRBJ1-6|.
CASSPQDSPLHF